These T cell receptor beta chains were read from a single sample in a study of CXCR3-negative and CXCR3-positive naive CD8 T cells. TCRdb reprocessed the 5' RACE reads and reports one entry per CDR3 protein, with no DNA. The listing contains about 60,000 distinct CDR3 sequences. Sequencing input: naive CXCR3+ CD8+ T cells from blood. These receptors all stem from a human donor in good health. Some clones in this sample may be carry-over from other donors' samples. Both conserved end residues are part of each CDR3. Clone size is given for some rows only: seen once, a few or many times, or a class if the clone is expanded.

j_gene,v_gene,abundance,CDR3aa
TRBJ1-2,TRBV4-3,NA,CASSQDIGQGRGYTF
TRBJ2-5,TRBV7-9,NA,CASGQSRDLKETQYF
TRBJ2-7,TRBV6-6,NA,CASSFSPPTVGYEQYF
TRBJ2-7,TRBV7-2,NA,CASSPTGQEVAWQYF
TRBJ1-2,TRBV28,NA,CASSRFSMRESYTF
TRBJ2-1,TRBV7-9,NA,CASSSTAYNEQFF
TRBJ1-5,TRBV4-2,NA,CASSQGKGGPQHF
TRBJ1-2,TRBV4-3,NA,CASSQDRGEAYGYTF
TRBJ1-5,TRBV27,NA,CASSWVGNQPQHF
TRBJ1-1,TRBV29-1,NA,CSVEEGWPEAFF
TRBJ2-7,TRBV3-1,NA,CASSPGPDYEQYF
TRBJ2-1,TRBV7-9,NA,CASSLHEQEQFF
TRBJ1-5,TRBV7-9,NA,CASSTSDRGQPQHF
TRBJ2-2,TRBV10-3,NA,CAMGSTGELFF
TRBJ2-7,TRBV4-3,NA,CASSQDWGQGVYEQYF
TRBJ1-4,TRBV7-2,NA,CASSPGQGNEKLFF
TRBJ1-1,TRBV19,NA,CASSATYGQNTEAFF
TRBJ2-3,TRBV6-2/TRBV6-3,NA,CASSTVVAPSTDTQYF
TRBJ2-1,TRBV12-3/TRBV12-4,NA,CASSFPIAGGGEQFF
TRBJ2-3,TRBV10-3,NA,CAISDDRGTDTQYF
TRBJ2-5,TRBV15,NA,CATSLFGEETQYF
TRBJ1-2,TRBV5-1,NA,CASSEDRGFNGYTF
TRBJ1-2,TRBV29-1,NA,CSVVGGQGAGYTF
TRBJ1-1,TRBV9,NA,CASSPGGAREAFF
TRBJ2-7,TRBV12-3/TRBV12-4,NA,CASTLNLARVSEQYF
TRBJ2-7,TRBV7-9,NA,CASSLVTGGAIGEQYF
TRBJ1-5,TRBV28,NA,CASSQSGGFNQPQHF
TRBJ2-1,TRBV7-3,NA,CASSLPVTSLGVNEQFF
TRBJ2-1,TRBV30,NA,CAWTTGGDYNEQFF
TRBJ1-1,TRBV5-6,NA,CASSLGGGLTEAFF
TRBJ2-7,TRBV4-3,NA,CASSTDRGSNEQYF
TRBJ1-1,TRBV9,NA,CASSLGTANTEAFF
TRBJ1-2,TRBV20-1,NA,CSATSDTDGYTF
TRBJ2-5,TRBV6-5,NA,CASRPLLQSRETQYF
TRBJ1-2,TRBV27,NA,CASRPYGRSYGYTF
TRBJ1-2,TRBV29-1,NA,CSVIREDYGYTF
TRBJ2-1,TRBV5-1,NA,CASSPGAYNEQFF
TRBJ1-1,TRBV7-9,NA,CASSLATAPEAFF
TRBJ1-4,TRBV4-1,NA,CASTSREASEKLFF
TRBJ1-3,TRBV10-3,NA,CAITPGSGNTIYF
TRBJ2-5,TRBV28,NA,CASSPGQEQETQYF
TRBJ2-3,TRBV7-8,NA,CASSPYRGSYTDTQYF
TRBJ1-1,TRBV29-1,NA,CSVEGTGGGNTEAFF
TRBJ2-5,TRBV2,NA,CAGRTGDLQETQYF
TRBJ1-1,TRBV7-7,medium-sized,CASSLSPGTEAFF
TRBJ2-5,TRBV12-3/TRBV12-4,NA,CASRVGGETQYF
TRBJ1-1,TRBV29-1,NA,CSVDSRNTEAFF
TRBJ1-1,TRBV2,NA,CASTGQGLNTEAFF
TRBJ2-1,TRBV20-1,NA,CSASLFQGANEQFF
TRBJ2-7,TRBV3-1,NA,CASGQGLSEQYF
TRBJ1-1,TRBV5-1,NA,CASSAGRGVTEAFF
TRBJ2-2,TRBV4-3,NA,CASSQVAGLHGELFF
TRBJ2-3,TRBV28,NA,CASKRRQGVSDTQYF